This T cell receptor beta chain was obtained from a study of cytomegalovirus exposure and HLA in healthy donors. CDR3 size: 16 residues. V gave up 5 bases and J gave up 2 bases, with 19 bases separating them. The germline gives CDR1 SGHRS, CDR2 YFSETQ. With regard to this clone: Its antigen remains unknown.

General study results and limits: There were reportedly fewer N-insertions in an Asian-associated ancestry cluster than the roughly 700-donor mean, in a later analysis.

Primers included in the PCR were 60 Vbeta and 13 Jbeta primers. TCRdb's copy holds only in-frame clones and misses some; the assay was immunoSEQ multiplex PCR. The data contain approximately 100,000 clones, around four fifths of them singletons. The rearrangement uses TRBV5-1 and TRBJ1-1; weak D call: TRBD1 (5 bases). The receptor was derived from a man between 40 and 49 years old in good health and CMV-seronegative. Sequencing was carried out using PBMCs. For the CDR3, the DNA is TGCGCCAGCAGGGCGGTCAGGGTGAAGATAAACACTGAAGCTTTCTTT. Translated: CASRAVRVKINTEAFF.